This T cell receptor beta chain derives from a study of T cell repertoires in cytomegalovirus infection. Study context: Selected CMV epitopes included recently identified HLA-C-restricted ones as well as well-studied HLA-B-restricted ones. Through public TCR beta signatures, both CMV infection and matching HLA type were indicated. Broader study findings: Cumulative public TCR beta family frequency identified CMV carriers with the relevant HLA. Across the ex vivo response, the dominant clonotypes were HLA-C-restricted CMV-specific TCR beta clonotypes.

V trimming: 1 base; J trimming: 5 bases; junction bases outside the gene matches: 10. This CDR3 contains 17 residues. In germline, CDR1 is SGHVS, CDR2 FNYEAQ. About this clonotype itself: Its matching antigen is unknown.

TCRdb ran MiXCR on the reads and lists one entry per CDR3 protein. The sample includes fewer than 900,000 distinct CDR3 sequences, about 27% seen only once; the top ten take over 10%. The material sequenced was cultured CD8+ T cells from PBMCs, taken from culture after CMV antigen stimulation. V and J are TRBV7-6 and TRBJ2-5; TRBD2 matches at 10 bases. The sequence was obtained from a human donor in good health (CMV status not recorded). Some clones in this sample may be carry-over from other donors' samples. This CDR3 reads CASSLEASGGVGETQYF. The CDR3 nucleotides read TGTGCCAGCAGCTTAGAGGCTAGCGGGGGCGTCGGGGAGACCCAGTACTTC.